The clone carrying this T cell receptor (beta chain) was seen just once. Its cognate antigen is unknown. This sample was included in a study of cytomegalovirus exposure and HLA in healthy donors. Whole-study results and caveats: TCR beta chains associated with HLA were, in a later analysis, more clonally expanded than equally common others.

This CDR3 comprises 13 residues. Germline assignment: CDR1 SGHRS and CDR2 YFSETQ. Trimming left V 5 bases short and J 6 bases short, with 12 bases between. Primers: 60 Vbeta forward and 13 Jbeta reverse. Some clones are missing from TCRdb's copy, which holds only in-frame ones; the method was immunoSEQ multiplex PCR. This table has around 150,000 clones, about three quarters appearing once. The receptor's source is a woman in her 30s in good health and CMV-seronegative. The rearrangement uses TRBV5-1 and TRBJ2-1, with D tentatively TRBD1 (6 bases). The specimen was PBMCs. CDR3: CASRATGTNEQFF. The CDR3 region has the DNA TGCGCCAGCAGAGCTACAGGGACCAATGAGCAGTTCTTC.